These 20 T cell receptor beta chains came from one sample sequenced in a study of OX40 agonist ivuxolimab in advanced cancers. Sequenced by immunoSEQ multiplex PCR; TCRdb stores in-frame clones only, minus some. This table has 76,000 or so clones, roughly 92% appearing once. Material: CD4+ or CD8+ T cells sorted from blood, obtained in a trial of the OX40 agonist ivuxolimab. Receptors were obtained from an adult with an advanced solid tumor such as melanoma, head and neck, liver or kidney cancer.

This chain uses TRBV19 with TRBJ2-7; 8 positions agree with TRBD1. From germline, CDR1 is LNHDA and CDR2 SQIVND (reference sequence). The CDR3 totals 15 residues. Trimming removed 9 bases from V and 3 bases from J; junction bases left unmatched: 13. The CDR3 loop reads CASATGAQTDYEQYF. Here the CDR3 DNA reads TGTGCCAGCGCGACAGGGGCCCAAACCGACTACGAGCAGTACTTC.

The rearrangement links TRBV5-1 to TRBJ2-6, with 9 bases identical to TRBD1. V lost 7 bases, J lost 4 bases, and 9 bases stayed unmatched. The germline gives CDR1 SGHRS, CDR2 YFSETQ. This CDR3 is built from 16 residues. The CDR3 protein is CASQGQGLGGANVLTF. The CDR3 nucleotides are TGCGCCAGCCAGGGACAGGGTTTGGGCGGGGCCAACGTCCTGACTTTC.

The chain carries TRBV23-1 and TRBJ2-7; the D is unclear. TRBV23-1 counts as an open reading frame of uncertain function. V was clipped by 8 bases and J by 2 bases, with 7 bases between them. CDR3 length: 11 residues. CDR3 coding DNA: TGCGCCAGCGCATACCCCTACGAGCAGTACTTC. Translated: CASAYPYEQYF.

CDR3 protein: CASSIDPEQGYSNQPQHF. DNA for the CDR3: TGTGCCAGTAGTATAGATCCGGAACAGGGTTATAGCAATCAGCCCCAGCATTTT. The gene calls are TRBV19 and TRBJ1-5, with TRBD1 as a possible D gene (6 bases). The germline V gene encodes CDR1 LNHDA and CDR2 SQIVND (reference sequence). The CDR3 length is 18 residues. Trimming took 0 bases from V and 0 from J, leaving 15 bases between them. Looking up the rest from reference TRBV19 and TRBJ1-5 gives the full variable domain: DGGITQSPKYLFRKEGQNVTLSCEQNLNHDAMYWYRQDPGQGLRLIYYSQIVNDFQKGDIAEGYSVSREKKESFPLTVTSAQKNPTAFYLCASSIDPEQGYSNQPQHFGDGTRLSIL.

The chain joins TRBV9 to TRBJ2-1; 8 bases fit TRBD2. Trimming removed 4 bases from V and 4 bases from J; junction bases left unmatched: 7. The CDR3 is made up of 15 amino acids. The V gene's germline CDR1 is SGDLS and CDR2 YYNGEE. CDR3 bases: TGTGCCAGCAGCCCGTGGACTAGCACTTACAATGAGCAGTTCTTC. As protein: CASSPWTSTYNEQFF.

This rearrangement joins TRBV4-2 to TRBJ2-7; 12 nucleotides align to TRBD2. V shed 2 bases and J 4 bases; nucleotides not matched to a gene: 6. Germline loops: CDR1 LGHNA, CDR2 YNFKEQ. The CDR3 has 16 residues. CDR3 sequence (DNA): TGTGCCAGCAGCCAAATACCGACTAGCGGGGGTTACGAGCAGTACTTC. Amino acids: CASSQIPTSGGYEQYF.

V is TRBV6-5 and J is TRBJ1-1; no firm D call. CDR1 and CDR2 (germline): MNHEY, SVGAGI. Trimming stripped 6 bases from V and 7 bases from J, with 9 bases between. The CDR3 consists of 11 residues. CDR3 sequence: CASRMGGEAFF. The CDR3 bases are TGTGCCAGCAGGATGGGCGGTGAAGCTTTCTTT.

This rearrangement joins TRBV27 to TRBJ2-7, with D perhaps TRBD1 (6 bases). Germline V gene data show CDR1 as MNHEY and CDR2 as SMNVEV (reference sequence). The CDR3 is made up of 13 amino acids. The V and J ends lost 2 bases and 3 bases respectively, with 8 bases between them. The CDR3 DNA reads TGTGCCAGCAGTTTAACAGGGTTCTACGAGCAGTACTTC. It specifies CASSLTGFYEQYF.

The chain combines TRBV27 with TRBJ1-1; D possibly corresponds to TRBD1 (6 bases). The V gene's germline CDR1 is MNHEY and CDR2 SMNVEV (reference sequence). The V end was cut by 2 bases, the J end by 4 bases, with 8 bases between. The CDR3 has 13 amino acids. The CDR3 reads CASSLRGGTEAFF. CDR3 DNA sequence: TGTGCCAGCAGTTTAAGGGGGGGCACTGAAGCTTTCTTT.

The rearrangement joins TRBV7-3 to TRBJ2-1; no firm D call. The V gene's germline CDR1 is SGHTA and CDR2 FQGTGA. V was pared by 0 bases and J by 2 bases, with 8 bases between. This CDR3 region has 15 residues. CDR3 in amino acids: CASSLTPSTYNEQFF. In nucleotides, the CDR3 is TGTGCCAGCAGCTTAACTCCCTCCACCTACAATGAGCAGTTCTTC.

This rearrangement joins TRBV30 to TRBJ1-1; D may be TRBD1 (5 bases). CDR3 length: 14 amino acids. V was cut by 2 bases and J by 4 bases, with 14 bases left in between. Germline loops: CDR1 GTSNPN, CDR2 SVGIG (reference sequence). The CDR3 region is CAWSRAGLGTEAFF. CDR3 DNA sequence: TGTGCCTGGAGTAGGGCAGGGTTGGGCACTGAAGCTTTCTTT.

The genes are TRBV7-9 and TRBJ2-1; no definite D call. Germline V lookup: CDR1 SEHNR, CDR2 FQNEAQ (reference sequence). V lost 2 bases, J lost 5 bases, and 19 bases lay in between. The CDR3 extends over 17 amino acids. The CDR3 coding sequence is TGTGCCAGCAGCTTAATCGTCCAGATAGAGAGTGACAATGAGCAGTTCTTC. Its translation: CASSLIVQIESDNEQFF. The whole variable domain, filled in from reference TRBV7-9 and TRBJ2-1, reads DTGVSQNPRHKITKRGQNVTFRCDPISEHNRLYWYRQTLGQGPEFLTYFQNEAQLEKSRLLSDRFSAERPKGSFSTLEIQRTEQGDSAMYLCASSLIVQIESDNEQFFGPGTRLTVL.

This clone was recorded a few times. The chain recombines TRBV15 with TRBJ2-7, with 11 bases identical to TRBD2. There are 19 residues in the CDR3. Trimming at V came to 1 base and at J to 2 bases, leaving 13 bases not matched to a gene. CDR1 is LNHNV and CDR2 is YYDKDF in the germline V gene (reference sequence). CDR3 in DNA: TGTGCCACCAGCAGAGGGTTGACTAGCGGGGAGCGGGCCCCCTACGAGCAGTACTTC. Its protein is CATSRGLTSGERAPYEQYF.

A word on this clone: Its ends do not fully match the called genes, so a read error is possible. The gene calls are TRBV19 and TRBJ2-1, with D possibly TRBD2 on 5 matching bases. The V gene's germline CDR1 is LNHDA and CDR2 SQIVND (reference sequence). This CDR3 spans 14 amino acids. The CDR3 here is CASSIGLSFNEQFF. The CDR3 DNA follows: TGTGCCAGTAGTATAGGACTATCCTTCAATGAGCAGTTCTTC.

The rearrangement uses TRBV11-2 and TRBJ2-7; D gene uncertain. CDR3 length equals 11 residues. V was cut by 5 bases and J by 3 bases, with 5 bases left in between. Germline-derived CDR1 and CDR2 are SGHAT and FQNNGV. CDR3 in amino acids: CASSPSYEQYF. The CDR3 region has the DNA TGTGCCAGCAGCCCTAGCTACGAGCAGTACTTC. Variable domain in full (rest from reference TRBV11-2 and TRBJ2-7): EAGVAQSPRYKIIEKRQSVAFWCNPISGHATLYWYQQILGQGPKLLIQFQNNGVVDDSQLPKDRFSAERLKGVDSTLKIQPAKLEDSAVYLCASSPSYEQYFGPGTRLTVT.

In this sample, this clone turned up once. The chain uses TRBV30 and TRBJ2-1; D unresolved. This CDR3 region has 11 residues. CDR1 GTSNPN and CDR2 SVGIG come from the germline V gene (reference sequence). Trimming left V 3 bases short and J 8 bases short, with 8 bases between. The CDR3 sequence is CAWRVTHEQFF. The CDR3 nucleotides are TGTGCCTGGAGGGTCACTCATGAGCAGTTCTTC.

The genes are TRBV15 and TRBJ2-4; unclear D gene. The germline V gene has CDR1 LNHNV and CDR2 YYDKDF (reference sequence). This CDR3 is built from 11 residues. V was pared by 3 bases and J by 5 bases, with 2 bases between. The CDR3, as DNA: TGTGCCACCAGCAGCGAAAACATTCAGTACTTC. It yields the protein CATSSENIQYF.

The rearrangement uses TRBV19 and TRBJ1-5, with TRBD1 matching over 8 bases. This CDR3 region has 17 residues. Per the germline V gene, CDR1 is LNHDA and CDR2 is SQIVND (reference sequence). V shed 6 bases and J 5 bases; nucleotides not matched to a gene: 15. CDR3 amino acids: CASRGTGPSLHYQPQHF. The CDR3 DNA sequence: TGTGCCAGTAGGGGGACAGGCCCGTCCCTTCACTATCAGCCCCAGCATTTT.

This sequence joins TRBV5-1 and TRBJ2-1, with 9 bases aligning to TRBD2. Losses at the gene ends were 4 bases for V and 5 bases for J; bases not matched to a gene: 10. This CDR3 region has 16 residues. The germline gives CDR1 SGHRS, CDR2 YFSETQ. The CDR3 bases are TGCGCCAGCAGCCCGTCGGCGGGAGGGCTAGACAATGAGCAGTTCTTC. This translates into CASSPSAGGLDNEQFF.

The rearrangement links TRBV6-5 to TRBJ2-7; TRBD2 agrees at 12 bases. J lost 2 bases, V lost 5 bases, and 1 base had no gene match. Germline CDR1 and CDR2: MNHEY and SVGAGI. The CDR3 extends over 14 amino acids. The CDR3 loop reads CASSLAGGTYEQYF. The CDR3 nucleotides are TGTGCCAGCAGTCTAGCGGGGGGGACCTACGAGCAGTACTTC.